The entry below describes one TCR beta chain. The target of this receptor is not known. Base qualities were left out, and no much larger clone turns up one base away. These data come from a study of OX40 agonist ivuxolimab in advanced cancers. A note on the overall study: Ivuxolimab, which targeted the costimulatory receptor OX40 (CD134), was an agonistic, fully human IgG2 monoclonal antibody. Intravenous ivuxolimab was administered to patients every 2 weeks at six dose levels: 0.01, 0.1, 0.3, 1.5, 3 and 10 mg/kg. Of the roughly 52 dose-escalation patients, hepatocellular carcinoma was present in about 20, melanoma in about 15, renal cell carcinoma in 9 and head and neck cancer in 9. A male proportion of around 80% and a mean age of approximately 61 years, ranging from about 20 to 85, were recorded for the dose-escalation cohort. Patients were allowed to have had prior anti-PD-1, anti-PD-L1 or anti-CTLA-4 therapy, and 40% of the dose-escalation patients had been treated with checkpoint inhibitors. Partial responses occurred in three dose-escalation patients, of whom one had hepatocellular carcinoma and two had cutaneous melanoma. Peripheral TCRbeta sequencing aimed to test whether ivuxolimab altered TCR sequence diversity and caused clonal T-cell expansion. The paper describes the monotherapy dose-escalation part (N of about 47 patients) of the phase I trial of ivuxolimab. What the authors observed across the whole study: In the 0.1-3.0 mg/kg groups, partial responders had among the lowest normalized peripheral clonal expansion, particularly in CD8+ T cells. After ivuxolimab, expanded clones were on average more numerous among CD8+ T cells than among CD4+ T cells. Low levels of normalized T-cell clonal expansion were also shown by some nonresponding patients. Antigen specificity was not determined for the clonally expanded peripheral T cells. At doses from 0.1 to 3.0 mg/kg, clonal expansion was seen in both CD4+ and CD8+ blood T cells between baseline and week 6.

The CDR3, cysteine through phenylalanine, is 16 amino acids long. Left in the record is the CDR3 DNA by itself, 48 bases read in frame from the first base. For CDR1 and CDR2, the germline V gene (reference sequence) lists MNHEY and SMNVEV. V sheds 6 bases and J sheds 1 base, leaving 19 bases between their ends. The trial excluded patients who had a history of autoimmune disease or who were on systemic immunosuppression. Peripheral blood for TCR sequencing was drawn from every dose cohort at baseline, at cycle 4 day 1 and at cycle 7 day 1. Samples came from an open-label, multicenter, first-in-human phase I dose-escalation trial of ivuxolimab. Adults with locally advanced or metastatic head and neck squamous cell, hepatocellular, melanoma or renal cell carcinoma were enrolled in the trial. Before TCR sequencing, CD4+ T cells and CD8+ T cells from peripheral blood were sorted into separate populations.

To sequence the TCRbeta CDR3 region, genomic DNA was isolated from the sorted cells. The immunoSEQ Assay was used for sequencing of TCRbeta CDR3 regions. TCRdb carries this immuneACCESS record with in-frame sequences only. Its versions omit some clonotypes, under half of them owing to an unresolved V gene in the studies checked, with the rest unexplained. In this sample the table shows about 73,000 clones, around 90% of which occur a single time. 2.5% to 3% of the sample belongs to the ten largest clones. This specimen consisted of CD4+ or CD8+ T cells sorted from blood, obtained in a trial of the OX40 agonist ivuxolimab. The clonotype comes from an adult with an advanced solid tumor such as melanoma, head and neck, liver or kidney cancer. The chain was built from TRBV27 and TRBJ2-7; TRBD1 might be the D gene, on 5 matching bases. The DNA sequence is given as TGTGCCAGCAGCCTTTCCGGACCTCCAGGGTCCTACGAGCAGTACTTC. Its protein product is CASSLSGPPGSYEQYF.